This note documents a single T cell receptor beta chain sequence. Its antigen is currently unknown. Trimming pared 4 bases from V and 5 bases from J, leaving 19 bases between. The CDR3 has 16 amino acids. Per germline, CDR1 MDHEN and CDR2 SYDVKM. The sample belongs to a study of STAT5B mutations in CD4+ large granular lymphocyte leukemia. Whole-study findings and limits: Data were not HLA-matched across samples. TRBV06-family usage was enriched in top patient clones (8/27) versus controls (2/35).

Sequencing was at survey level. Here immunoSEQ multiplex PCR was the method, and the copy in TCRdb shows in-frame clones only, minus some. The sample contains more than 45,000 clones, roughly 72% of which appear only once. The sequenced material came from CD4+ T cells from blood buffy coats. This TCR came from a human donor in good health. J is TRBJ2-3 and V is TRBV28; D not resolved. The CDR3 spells CASSSAGMLGVDTQYF. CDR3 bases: TGTGCCAGCAGTTCCGCCGGTATGCTAGGCGTAGATACGCAGTATTTT. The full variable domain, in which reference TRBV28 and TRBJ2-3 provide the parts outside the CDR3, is DVKVTQSSRYLVKRTGEKVFLECVQDMDHENMFWYRQDPGLGLRLIYFSYDVKMKEKGDIPEGYSVSREKKERFSLILESASTNQTSMYLCASSSAGMLGVDTQYFGPGTRLTVL.